This T cell receptor beta chain appears in the sequencing data of a study of cytomegalovirus exposure and HLA in healthy donors (dated by TCRdb to the late 2010s). Describing the broader study: According to an earlier analysis of 587 of the donors, 150 million to 200 million T cells yielded approximately 120 million unique TCR beta sequences and more than 250 Gb of sequence data. The study profiled the T cell repertoires of fewer than 850 subjects by immunosequencing and related them to cytomegalovirus serostatus. A later analysis re-analyzed previously published TCR beta repertoires from 660 or so donors and added high-resolution HLA genotyping to study TCR occurrence patterns. To decide whether each TCR beta V gene segment behaved as functional or pseudogenic, an earlier analysis of approximately 590 of the donors relied on high-throughput TCR beta sequencing. Roughly 5 DR-DQ haplotypes were handled as single units for association and clustering, since linkage in the cohort was strong. HLA typing included class I and class II loci at four-digit resolution. To predict cytomegalovirus infection status, the study combined high-throughput TCR immunosequencing, statistical association of individual TCRs with disease status, and machine learning. Besides the first cohort of some 670 subjects, a separate validation cohort made up of some 110 different subjects was used. In a later genetic analysis, genome-wide SNP genotypes for about three fifths of the roughly 670 donors were used, and that subset was treated as a discovery cohort. Donor age, sex, ethnicity and CMV serostatus were compiled alongside the repertoire data. Across approximately 400 genotyped donors of the cohort, an average of roughly 200,000 unique TCR beta nucleotide sequences per donor were sequenced, and roughly a sixth of those sequences were non-productive. Of the approximately 400 genotyped donors, over 80% were placed in the genetic ancestry cluster associated with self-reported Caucasian donors. The later analysis used no new phenotypic data to find candidate immune exposures, relying instead on TCR beta sequences and their occurrence across donors. The study aimed to test whether signatures of past pathogen exposure could be identified by cataloging public T cell receptors. The number of donors typed differed by locus, with 629-630 for A, B, C, DRB1 and DQB1, 522 for DQA1, nearly 610 for DPA1, and around 460 for DPB1. An early release covering more than 500 HLA-typed donors comprised approximately 300 gigabases of sequencing data and about 90 million unique TCR sequences. All discovery cohort repertoires had been generated on a single sequencing platform.

This clone was observed a few times. The antigen this receptor binds is unknown. No clone much larger than this one lies a single base away; base qualities are absent. General conclusions and limits of the study: Some IMGT-functional V segments, including TRBV6-2 and TRBV6-3, could not be distinguished by the 87-base-pair reads and were therefore excluded. Roughly uniform sequencing depth across donors was assumed in presence/absence analyses, although this assumption may not hold. The only immune exposure information available for the cohort was CMV serostatus. While some public TCRs were present in many individuals, most TCR sequences turned up only very rarely across donors. Correlated functional status among segregating V segments might reflect linkage disequilibrium, but an unknown experimental factor could not be ruled out. A few of the identified cytomegalovirus-associated TCR beta chains were confirmed in vitro to be specific for cytomegalovirus antigens. In a later analysis, TCR association rates were found to vary across HLA loci, with the most associated TCRs seen for DRB1 alleles and the fewest for HLA-C alleles. The authors suggested that the approach could potentially be extended to other disease states and immunological phenotypes. Because HLA typing was unavailable for some donors at each locus, only the typed subset was used in association tests. A later analysis found that most CMV-associated TCR beta chains appeared HLA-restricted, with HLA associations seemingly driven largely by CMV exposure. V-gene and J-gene trimming of TCR beta chains was associated with a missense DCLRE1C variant in a later genetic analysis, and the association was replicated in an independent cohort. In a later analysis, 15,000 to 20,000 TCR beta sequences were associated with specific HLA alleles at a false discovery rate of 0.05. A further reported finding was that TCR beta sequences accurately predicted the HLA-A and HLA-B alleles for most subjects in the first cohort. In a later genetic analysis, fewer N-insertions in productive TCRs were reported among donors in an Asian-associated ancestry cluster than the roughly 700-donor mean. Fewer than 20 rarely observed V segments, including chromosome 9 orphons, were excluded from the earlier analysis of some 590 of the donors because counts were too low. In a later analysis, HLA-associated TCR beta chains showed more clonal expansion and lower generation probabilities than non-associated chains that were equally common. Strong co-occurrence of HLA alleles, especially DR and DQ, made assigning TCR associations to individual alleles difficult. An earlier analysis of approximately 570 of the donors showed that most TCR beta V segments appeared in productive rearrangements either about 90% or about 30% of the time, which broadly matched IMGT annotations. The cohort was sequenced for TCR beta chains only, and without alpha or paired-chain data the features that could be detected were limited. In both the original and validation cohorts, the classifier was reported to diagnose cytomegalovirus status with high specificity and sensitivity. According to a later analysis, parvovirus B19, influenza, CMV and Epstein-Barr virus appeared linked to several top co-occurrence clusters. The sequencing pipeline was judged likely to have produced a cluster of highly shared sequence variants as a technical artifact. A total of fewer than 200 TCR beta chains were listed by the study as associated with cytomegalovirus.

The cohort consisted of hundreds of healthy bone marrow donors. All cohort members were sampled while nominally healthy, although unrecorded immune exposures were likely present. The donor was CMV seropositive and was included in the group of 250 to 300 seropositive cohort members. A peripheral blood sample was collected from each donor, and TCR beta sequencing was performed on peripheral blood mononuclear cells. The Qiagen DNeasy Blood Extraction Kit was used to extract genomic DNA from the blood cell samples. Library generation was performed with the immunoSEQ multiplex PCR assay. The multiplex PCR relied on a mix of 60 forward primers for TCR Vbeta segments and 13 reverse primers for TCR Jbeta segments. The CDR3 region of rearranged TCR beta genes was amplified from genomic DNA by a multiplex PCR assay. On the Illumina HiSeq System, the amplified TCR beta libraries were sequenced as 87-base-pair reads. On the authors' methods: A later analysis tallied around 80 million unique TCR beta chains across the 666 repertoires, and 10 million to 11 million of those chains were shared by two or more donors. To remove PCR and sequencing errors, raw reads were error-corrected and collapsed into unique sequences using a nearest-neighbor algorithm that merged closely related sequences. CDR3 sequences were aligned to IMGT reference sequences to assign V, D and J gene segments. Each retained sequence needed at least a six-nucleotide match to both a V gene segment and a J gene segment. Rearrangements were classified as productive when the CDR3 lacked stop codons and remained in frame with V and J, and all other rearrangements were classified as non-productive. Following IMGT convention, CDR3 was defined as the stretch from the second conserved V-encoded cysteine up to the conserved J-encoded phenylalanine. The earlier analysis of some 540 of the donors excluded any sequence lacking an unambiguous match to a single V gene segment. An earlier analysis of fewer than 650 of the donors classified V segments as functional when productive rearrangements were above 56.7% and as segregating when the standard deviation between donors was above 5%. A statistical classification framework was built to diagnose cytomegalovirus status from the catalog of TCR beta chain sequences. In a later analysis, TCR nucleotide sequences were compared against IMGT/GENE-DB human TR gene sequences so that V and J genes could be assigned. Using the TCRdist pipeline, a later analysis assigned CDR3 sequences along with most-parsimonious VDJ recombination scenarios. A later analysis defined each TCR beta chain by its CDR3 amino acid sequence plus V-gene family, and excluded reads lacking a unique V-gene family. As a way to deal with suspected cross-contamination and a sequencing artifact, a later analysis dropped 592 nucleotide sequences that were highly shared and had low generation probability. In a later analysis, a clonal expansion index for each public chain was calculated from normalized within-repertoire ranks of inferred template counts. A later analysis computed generation probabilities with a VDJ recombination model fitted to out-of-frame rearrangements, and checked the results against IGoR. In a later analysis, TCR-TCR, TCR-HLA and TCR-CMV co-occurrence was scored with hypergeometric tests, and a repertoire-size bias correction was applied to TCR pairs. A later analysis estimated false discovery rates by permuting HLA or CMV assignments 20 times. In a later analysis, co-occurring TCRs were grouped using DBSCAN, and TCRdist sequence similarity was added for clustering within HLA-allele-positive subsets. Repertoires with fewer than 30,000 or more than 120,000 public chains were left out of co-occurrence clustering, as were about 5 repertoires with anomalous nucleotide sharing. The immuneACCESS repertoire file appears here via TCRdb, limited to in-frame rearrangements. These files lack a portion of the clones; in checked studies, under half of the deficit traces to unresolved V genes, and the cause of the others is not known. V and J calls and clone size are copied from that table; D and trimming were computed from the DNA. The sample table records more than 150,000 clones; over 75% of these occur just once. In total, the top ten clones hold more than 13% of the sample.

Looking up the germline V gene yields CDR1 LGHNA and CDR2 YNFKEQ. The CDR3 measures 14 amino acids from cysteine to phenylalanine. Only CDR3 DNA is held: 42 bases, read in frame from base 1. V loses 0 bases of germline sequence and J loses 6 bases, and the interval between the two ends is 9 bases. The sequence joins TRBV4-2 to TRBJ1-5; TRBD1 is a possible D gene, resting on 6 matching bases. The sequenced sample was PBMCs. The receptor was derived from a man aged 45-65 years in good health and CMV-seropositive. The sequenced DNA is TGTGCCAGCAGCCAAGACGACAGGAGTCAGCCCCAGCATTTT. Its translation reads: CASSQDDRSQPQHF.